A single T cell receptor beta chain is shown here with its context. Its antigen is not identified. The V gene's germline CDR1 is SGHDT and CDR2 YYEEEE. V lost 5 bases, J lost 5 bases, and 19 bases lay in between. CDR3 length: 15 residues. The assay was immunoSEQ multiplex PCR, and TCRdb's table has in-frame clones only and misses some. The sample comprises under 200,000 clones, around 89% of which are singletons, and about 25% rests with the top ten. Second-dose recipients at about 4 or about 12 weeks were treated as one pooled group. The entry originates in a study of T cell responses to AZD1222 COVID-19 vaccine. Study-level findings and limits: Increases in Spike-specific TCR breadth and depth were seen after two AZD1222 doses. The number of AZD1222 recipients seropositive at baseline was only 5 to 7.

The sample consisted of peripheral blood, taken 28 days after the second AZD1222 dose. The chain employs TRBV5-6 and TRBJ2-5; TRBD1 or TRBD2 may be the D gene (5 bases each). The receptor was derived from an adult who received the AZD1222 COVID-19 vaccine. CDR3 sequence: CASSSGVRGQETQYF. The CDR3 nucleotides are TGTGCCAGCAGTTCGGGTGTCCGGGGCCAGGAGACCCAGTACTTC.